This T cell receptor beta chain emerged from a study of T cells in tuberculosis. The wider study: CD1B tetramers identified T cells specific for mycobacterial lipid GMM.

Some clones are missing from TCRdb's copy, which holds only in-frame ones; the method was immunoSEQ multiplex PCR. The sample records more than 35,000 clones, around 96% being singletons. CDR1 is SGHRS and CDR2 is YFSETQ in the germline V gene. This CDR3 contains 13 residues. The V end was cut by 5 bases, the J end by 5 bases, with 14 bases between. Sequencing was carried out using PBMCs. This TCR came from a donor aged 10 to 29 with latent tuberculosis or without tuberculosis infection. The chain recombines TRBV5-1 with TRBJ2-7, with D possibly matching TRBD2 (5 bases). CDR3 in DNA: TGCGCCAGCAGGCCCCCCGCGAGGGACGAGCAGTACTTC. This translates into CASRPPARDEQYF.